These 26 T cell receptor beta chains were sequenced from one sample in a study of Ad26.COV2.S vaccination and SARS-CoV-2 variants (dated by TCRdb to 2020 to 2022). The method behind the library was the immunoSEQ multiplex PCR assay. Imported from immuneACCESS, the table was reduced by TCRdb to in-frame sequences with V and J called. These copies leave out some clones; in studies compared against another copy, an unresolved V gene accounts for under half, and the cause of the remainder is not known. This sample has approximately 410,000 clones in its table, and about 90% of those were observed once. Approximately 1.6% of the sample comes from the top ten. Reading the label with the study, this specimen's treatment or condition is: roughly 18 received Ad26.COV2.S at low or high dose, single or two shots; about 5 received placebo; per-sample allocation not given. Repertoires of vaccine and placebo recipients were sequenced from samples taken on day 63 after the first injection.

This specimen was peripheral blood, taken in a trial of Ad26.COV2.S vaccine versus placebo. The receptors originated from a person aged 18-65 years who received the Ad26.COV2.S COVID-19 vaccine or a placebo.

The chain employs TRBV5-5 and TRBJ2-7; TRBD1 matches at 12 bases. CDR3 length: 14 residues. Per the germline V gene, CDR1 is SGHKS and CDR2 is YYEKEE (reference sequence). The V and J ends lost 4 bases and 7 bases, in that order; junction bases with no gene match: 6. CDR3 residues: CASSPGTGGEEQYF. DNA of the CDR3: TGTGCCAGCAGCCCAGGGACAGGGGGCGAAGAGCAGTACTTC.

The J gene is TRBJ2-1, the V gene TRBV4-1; unclear D gene. V dropped 0 bases and J dropped 10 bases, with 10 bases sitting between them. This CDR3 is 13 amino acids long. Germline V gene lookup returns CDR1 MGHRA and CDR2 YSYEKL. In nucleotides, the CDR3 is TGCGCCAGCAGCCAAGATCTTACAAGGGAGCAGTTCTTC. Protein product: CASSQDLTREQFF.

A single count supports this clone. This chain links TRBV7-2 with TRBJ2-3; D is ambiguous. Trimming left V 3 bases short and J 4 bases short, with 5 bases between. The CDR3 has 12 amino acids. Germline CDR1 SGHTA, CDR2 FQGNSA. In DNA form, the CDR3 reads TGTGCCAGCAGCTTTGGCTCAGATACGCAGTATTTT. Its translation: CASSFGSDTQYF.

The genes are TRBV7-2 and TRBJ2-5; D gene unclear. The germline V gene has CDR1 SGHTA and CDR2 FQGNSA. The CDR3 length is 12 residues. V was pared by 4 bases and J by 5 bases, with 8 bases between. The CDR3: CASSSRVETQYF. CDR3 nucleotides: TGTGCCAGCAGCTCCCGCGTCGAGACCCAGTACTTC.

This clone was seen a single time. For the CDR3, the DNA is TGTGCCAGCAGCTTAGGGATTATGAACACTGAAGCTTTCTTT. Translated: CASSLGIMNTEAFF. The chain combines TRBV7-2 with TRBJ1-1; D gene unclear. Germline V lookup: CDR1 SGHTA, CDR2 FQGNSA. Trimming stripped 1 base from V and 0 bases from J, with 6 bases between. The CDR3 has 14 residues.

The CDR3, as DNA: TGTGCCAGCAGCTGGGGGACCGATGAGCAGTTCTTC. Translated, it gives CASSWGTDEQFF. The chain employs TRBV7-9 and TRBJ2-1; D may be TRBD1 or TRBD2 (5 bases each). Deletions cut 4 bases from V and 8 bases from J, with 9 bases between. The CDR3 loop spans 12 amino acids. Germline values: CDR1 SEHNR, CDR2 FQNEAQ (reference sequence). Supplemented by reference TRBV7-9 and TRBJ2-1, the full variable domain reads DTGVSQNPRHKITKRGQNVTFRCDPISEHNRLYWYRQTLGQGPEFLTYFQNEAQLEKSRLLSDRFSAERPKGSFSTLEIQRTEQGDSAMYLCASSWGTDEQFFGPGTRLTVL.

The chain carries TRBV6-5 and TRBJ1-1; D is perhaps TRBD1 (5 bases). The CDR3 extends over 16 amino acids. The germline V gene encodes CDR1 MNHEY and CDR2 SVGAGI. V lost 0 bases and J 5 bases, leaving 16 bases between the germline ends. CDR3 amino acids: CASSYSIGAGGTEAFF. The CDR3 region has the DNA TGTGCCAGCAGTTACTCGATTGGGGCCGGTGGGACTGAAGCTTTCTTT.

This clone was observed a few times. The same CDR3 arises from other DNA sequences in this sample as well. The rearrangement joins TRBV7-9 to TRBJ1-1; D unclear. This CDR3 is built from 13 residues. Germline CDR1 SEHNR, CDR2 FQNEAQ (reference sequence). Trimming cost V 0 bases and J 2 bases, with 4 bases left between them. The CDR3 nucleotides are TGTGCCAGCAGCTTAGCGGGAAACACTGAAGCTTTCTTT. Protein sequence: CASSLAGNTEAFF.

The gene calls are TRBV10-3 and TRBJ2-5; D unresolved. The germline V gene has CDR1 ENHRY and CDR2 SYGVKD. The CDR3 is 13 amino acids. Trimming took off 3 bases at V and 0 bases at J, with 5 bases between the two ends. CDR3 DNA: TGTGCCATCAGTGATGACCACCAAGAGACCCAGTACTTC. Translating gives CAISDDHQETQYF.

The genes are TRBV9 and TRBJ2-5; 10 nucleotides match TRBD2. This CDR3 is 17 amino acids long. V was pared by 2 bases and J by 4 bases, with 11 bases of the junction left unmatched. Germline values: CDR1 SGDLS, CDR2 YYNGEE. The CDR3 bases are TGTGCCAGCAGCGTTTCCAGCGGGGGGGCCGCGGGAGAGACCCAGTACTTC. This encodes CASSVSSGGAAGETQYF.

This chain connects TRBV7-9 to TRBJ2-5; 8 bases match TRBD1. The V gene end was trimmed by 5 bases and the J gene end by 5 bases; junction bases not matched to a gene: 16. The germline V gene has CDR1 SEHNR and CDR2 FQNEAQ (reference sequence). This CDR3 region has 17 residues. Here the CDR3 DNA reads TGTGCCAGCAGCCAGGGCAGGGGGCTACCAATGGGGGAGACCCAGTACTTC. Its protein is CASSQGRGLPMGETQYF.

This clone showed up just once. The CDR3, as DNA: TGTGCCAGCAGTCGGGACACCGACCCTTATGGCTACACCTTC. Translation: CASSRDTDPYGYTF. The chain recombines TRBV27 with TRBJ1-2, with D perhaps TRBD1 (6 bases). Germline CDR1 is MNHEY and CDR2 is SMNVEV (reference sequence). Trimming cost V 5 bases and J 5 bases, with 15 bases left between them. The CDR3 loop spans 14 amino acids.

This sequence joins TRBV15 and TRBJ2-7; TRBD1 matches at 7 bases. This CDR3 has 14 residues. Germline V gene lookup returns CDR1 LNHNV and CDR2 YYDKDF (reference sequence). V lost 2 bases and J lost 4; bases outside the gene matches: 5. This CDR3 reads CATSRQGESYEQYF. In DNA form, the CDR3 reads TGTGCCACCAGCAGACAGGGGGAATCATACGAGCAGTACTTC.

The CDR3 loop is CASSVTSYTGELFF. For the CDR3, the DNA is TGTGCCAGTAGTGTGACTAGTTATACCGGGGAGCTGTTTTTT. This sequence joins TRBV19 and TRBJ2-2, with D perhaps TRBD2 (6 bases). Per the germline V gene, CDR1 is LNHDA and CDR2 is SQIVND (reference sequence). The ends were cut back, 5 bases at V and 5 bases at J, with 12 bases in the middle. The CDR3 has 14 amino acids.

The V and J genes are TRBV5-5 and TRBJ2-7, with D possibly being TRBD1 (5 bases). The CDR3 sequence is 14 residues long. The germline V and J ends were trimmed by 4 bases and 2 bases, with 13 bases remaining between them. Germline CDR1 and CDR2: SGHKS and YYEKEE (reference sequence). CDR3 in DNA: TGTGCCAGCAGCCAAACTGGGGCTACCTACGAGCAGTACTTC. Translated, it gives CASSQTGATYEQYF.

This clone is a singleton in its sample. The chain links TRBV7-8 to TRBJ2-3; the D is unclear. Trimming left V 0 bases short and J 2 bases short, with 12 bases between. CDR1 and CDR2 (germline): SGHVS, FQNEAQ. The CDR3 runs 16 residues. This CDR3 is CASSLASGAHTDTQYF. CDR3 DNA: TGTGCCAGCAGCTTAGCATCAGGAGCACACACAGATACGCAGTATTTT.

The CDR3 DNA reads TGTGCCAGCAGTTACCGAGGTTGGGGACAGGGTAACTACGAGCAGTACTTC. The encoded protein is CASSYRGWGQGNYEQYF. The V and J genes are TRBV6-2 or TRBV6-3 and TRBJ2-7, with 9 bases identical to TRBD1. CDR3 length: 17 residues. Unmatched junction bases numbered 11, after V lost 2 bases and J lost 3 bases. From germline, CDR1 is MNHEY and CDR2 SVGEGT.

The rearrangement uses TRBV25-1 and TRBJ2-5; D gene unclear. This CDR3 spans 16 amino acids. Germline V CDR1 and CDR2: MGHDK, SYGVNS. V lost 3 bases, J lost 2 bases, and 16 bases lay in between. CDR3 DNA sequence: TGTGCCAGCAGTGAGGTGTATCTGCGGATTCAAGAGACCCAGTACTTC. Its translation: CASSEVYLRIQETQYF.

In this sample, this clone turned up once. The chain is built from TRBV30 and TRBJ2-7, with D hard to call. V dropped 2 bases and J dropped 6 bases, with 20 bases sitting between them. CDR1 and CDR2 from the germline V gene are GTSNPN and SVGIG (reference sequence). This CDR3 comprises 15 residues. CDR3 DNA: TGTGCCTGGAGTACCCCGCAGACCTTTCACACCGAGCAGTACTTC. Translated: CAWSTPQTFHTEQYF.

The rearrangement uses TRBV24-1 and TRBJ1-5, with TRBD1 as a possible D gene (6 bases). Germline-derived CDR1 and CDR2 are KGHDR and SFDVKD. Trimming shortened V by 5 bases and J by 5 bases, and 15 bases separated the two germline ends. The CDR3 covers 15 residues. The chain's CDR3 is CATSAGAPGYQPQHF. CDR3 nucleotide sequence: TGTGCCACCAGTGCGGGGGCGCCGGGGTATCAGCCCCAGCATTTT.

This chain connects TRBV14 to TRBJ1-2, with 7 bases aligning to TRBD1. Trimming cost V 0 bases and J 3 bases; bases outside gene matches: 7. Per germline, CDR1 SGHDN and CDR2 FVKESK. The CDR3 is 16 amino acids. The CDR3 DNA is TGTGCCAGCAGCCAAGATCTTGGGACAGACTACTATGGCTACACCTTC. It encodes CASSQDLGTDYYGYTF.

This sequence joins TRBV7-2 and TRBJ2-7, with D hard to call. In germline, CDR1 is SGHTA, CDR2 FQGNSA. This CDR3 comprises 15 residues. V lost 6 bases to trimming and J lost 7 bases, with 22 bases between them. The CDR3 nucleotides are TGTGCCAGCAGTCGCTCAGGAGAGCTCTCCCAAGAGCAGTACTTC. Its protein is CASSRSGELSQEQYF. The full variable domain, with the rest looked up from reference TRBV7-2 and TRBJ2-7, is GAGVSQSPSNKVTEKGKDVELRCDPISGHTALYWYRQSLGQGLEFLIYFQGNSAPDKSGLPSDRFSAERTGGSVSTLTIQRTQQEDSAVYLCASSRSGELSQEQYFGPGTRLTVT.

The chain joins TRBV27 to TRBJ2-7; D gene ambiguous. Per germline, CDR1 MNHEY and CDR2 SMNVEV (reference sequence). V lost 1 base and J lost 1, with 5 bases in between. The CDR3 is 13 amino acids. CDR3 sequence: CASSLLDSYEQYF. The CDR3 DNA sequence: TGTGCCAGCAGTTTATTGGATTCCTACGAGCAGTACTTC.

The chain uses TRBV2 and TRBJ2-2; TRBD2 matches at 15 bases. Trimming cost V 6 bases and J 6 bases; bases outside gene matches: 8. Germline values: CDR1 SNHLY, CDR2 FYNNEI. The CDR3 spans 17 residues. CDR3 amino acids: CASSMGLAGGRAGELFF. The CDR3, as DNA: TGTGCCAGCAGCATGGGACTAGCGGGGGGACGGGCCGGGGAGCTGTTTTTT.

The chain carries TRBV2 and TRBJ2-3; 7 nucleotides align to TRBD1. Germline trimming cut 6 bases from V and 5 bases from J; bases unmatched to any gene: 14. This CDR3 is 16 amino acids long. Germline lookup yields CDR1 SNHLY and CDR2 FYNNEI. CDR3 bases: TGTGCCAGCAGGGGCAGGACAGGCTTAGTTGGAGATACGCAGTATTTT. Translating it yields CASRGRTGLVGDTQYF.

The chain is built from TRBV6-2 or TRBV6-3 and TRBJ2-3; the match to TRBD1 covers 8 bases. Trimming removed 2 bases from V and 2 bases from J; junction bases left unmatched: 6. The CDR3 extends over 16 amino acids. Germline CDR1 reads MNHEY; CDR2 reads SVGEGT. DNA for the CDR3: TGTGCCAGCAGTTACGGGGGCAGGGGGCCCACAGATACGCAGTATTTT. Amino acids: CASSYGGRGPTDTQYF.